These 20 T cell receptor beta chains were all obtained from the same sample, sequenced in a study of control samples from healthy donors and cancer patients. This table comes from immunoSEQ multiplex PCR, and its TCRdb copy is limited to in-frame clones, with some not included. The sample lists tens of thousands of clones; roughly 82% were seen once. The sequencing sample was made of blood. The receptor source for this set is a man aged 50-59 years in good health.

The rearrangement joins TRBV6-5 to TRBJ2-7; D may be TRBD1 (6 bases). Trimming left V 8 bases short and J 2 bases short, with 10 bases between. The CDR3 loop spans 12 amino acids. Germline assignment: CDR1 MNHEY and CDR2 SVGAGI. The CDR3 loop reads CASGTGPYEQYF. CDR3 bases: TGTGCCAGCGGTACAGGGCCCTACGAGCAGTACTTC.

V usage is TRBV4-3 and J usage is TRBJ1-3; D is uncertain. The CDR3 covers 15 residues. Germline V gene data show CDR1 as LGHNA and CDR2 as YSLEER. V was clipped by 4 bases and J by 0 bases, with 10 bases between them. CDR3 residues: CASSRDYNSGNTIYF. Written as DNA, the CDR3 is TGCGCCAGCAGCCGAGACTACAACTCTGGAAACACCATATATTTT.

This clone has a handful of counts. The rearrangement joins TRBV7-2 to TRBJ2-1, with 11 bases fitting TRBD1. The CDR3 has 14 amino acids. With 5 bases clipped from V and 9 bases from J, the junction kept 6 bases outside the gene matches. Germline V CDR1 and CDR2: SGHTA, FQGNSA. DNA for the CDR3: TGTGCCAGCAGCCCAGGACAGGGGGCAGGTGAGCAGTTCTTC. Its protein product is CASSPGQGAGEQFF.

The DNA of the CDR3 is TGTGCCAGCAGCAGGAAAAACATTCAGTACTTC. This translates into CASSRKNIQYF. This chain links TRBV5-6 with TRBJ2-4; D unresolved. V was shortened by 4 bases and J by 4 bases, with 3 bases between the two germline ends. The CDR3 is 11 residues long. Germline V CDR1 and CDR2: SGHDT, YYEEEE.

The CDR3 nucleotides read TGTGCCAGCAGCTCAAGGCGCGTTCCGGGTCCCTACAATGAGCAGTTCTTC. Its protein product is CASSSRRVPGPYNEQFF. The chain uses TRBV7-2 and TRBJ2-1; D unclear. Germline CDR1 and CDR2: SGHTA and FQGNSA. The CDR3 totals 17 residues. The V end lost 4 bases, the J end lost 2 bases, and 18 bases lay between the germline ends.

This chain links TRBV6-2 or TRBV6-3 with TRBJ2-3, with 8 bases fitting TRBD2. CDR1 and CDR2 (germline): MNHEY, SVGEGT. V lost 6 bases to trimming and J lost 2 bases; unmatched junction nucleotides: 10. CDR3 length: 16 residues. The CDR3 nucleotides are TGTGCCAGCAGCAATGACGAGCGGGAGCACACAGATACGCAGTATTTT. It is translated as CASSNDEREHTDTQYF.

This sequence joins TRBV18 and TRBJ2-5, with D tentatively TRBD2 (6 bases). Germline loops: CDR1 KGHSH, CDR2 LQKENI. V was clipped by 2 bases and J by 1 base, with 11 bases between them. This CDR3 is built from 15 residues. The CDR3 protein is CASSPTMGGQETQYF. CDR3 sequence (DNA): TGTGCCAGCTCACCAACTATGGGGGGCCAAGAGACCCAGTACTTC.

This clone has just one count. The genes are TRBV19 and TRBJ2-3, with D possibly being TRBD1 or TRBD2 (5 bases each). Germline CDR1 is LNHDA and CDR2 is SQIVND (reference sequence). The CDR3 has 16 amino acids. V gave up 4 bases and J gave up 2 bases, with 16 bases separating them. The DNA for the CDR3 is TGTGCCAGTAGTAATCGTCCAGGGAGAAACACAGATACGCAGTATTTT. This encodes CASSNRPGRNTDTQYF.

The chain employs TRBV6-2 or TRBV6-3 and TRBJ2-7, with 9 bases fitting TRBD2. With 2 bases clipped from V and 3 bases from J, the junction kept 2 bases outside the gene matches. Germline-derived CDR1 and CDR2 are MNHEY and SVGEGT. This CDR3 contains 14 residues. The DNA for the CDR3 is TGTGCCAGCAGTTACCTTAGCGGGGGCTACGAGCAGTACTTC. This gives the protein CASSYLSGGYEQYF.

The chain is built from TRBV25-1 and TRBJ1-1, with D possibly being TRBD1 (5 bases). The CDR3 is 13 residues long. Per the germline V gene, CDR1 is MGHDK and CDR2 is SYGVNS. Trimming removed 5 bases at V and 6 bases at J, with 13 bases between. The CDR3 here is CASSRGGGPEAFF. CDR3 in DNA: TGTGCCAGCAGTCGTGGGGGAGGCCCTGAAGCTTTCTTT.

The chain links TRBV6-4 to TRBJ2-1; D might be TRBD1 or TRBD2, each matching 5 bases. V was shortened by 4 bases and J by 3 bases, with 13 bases between the two germline ends. The CDR3 consists of 15 residues. In germline, CDR1 is MRHNA, CDR2 SNTAGT. CDR3 DNA sequence: TGTGCCAGCAGTGTACGGGACGCAAGCTACAATGAGCAGTTCTTC. Protein sequence: CASSVRDASYNEQFF.

This chain links TRBV18 with TRBJ2-6; TRBD1 might be the D (7 bases). CDR3 length equals 18 residues. The germline V gene has CDR1 KGHSH and CDR2 LQKENI. V shed 2 bases and J shed 0 bases, with 14 bases lying between them. This CDR3 is CASSPGRGAISGANVLTF. The CDR3 DNA sequence: TGTGCCAGCTCACCAGGCAGGGGGGCCATCTCTGGGGCCAACGTCCTGACTTTC.

The CDR3 DNA is TGTGCCAGCAGCTTAACGTCGAGCTCCTACAATGAGCAGTTCTTC. Its protein product is CASSLTSSSYNEQFF. This chain connects TRBV11-2 to TRBJ2-1; no firm D call. The germline V gene has CDR1 SGHAT and CDR2 FQNNGV. CDR3 length: 15 amino acids. Trimming shortened V by 2 bases and J by 0 bases, and 8 bases separated the two germline ends.

The CDR3 region has the DNA TGTGCCAGCGGACTACAGGGGAACACTGAAGCTTTCTTT. Its translation is CASGLQGNTEAFF. V and J are TRBV6-5 and TRBJ1-1, with a possible D match to TRBD1 (6 bases). The CDR3 is 13 residues long. V dropped 8 bases and J dropped 1 base, with 11 bases sitting between them. CDR1 is MNHEY and CDR2 is SVGAGI in the germline V gene.

The rearrangement joins TRBV10-3 to TRBJ2-3; D assignment may be TRBD1 or TRBD2 (7 bases each). The CDR3 consists of 13 residues. CDR1 is ENHRY, CDR2 SYGVKD, per germline. V lost 4 bases and J 6 bases, leaving 11 bases between the germline ends. The chain's CDR3 is CAISGQGGDTQYF. CDR3 bases: TGTGCCATCAGTGGACAGGGAGGGGATACGCAGTATTTT.

The chain has TRBV10-3 and TRBJ1-1, with D possibly TRBD1 on 5 matching bases. Germline V lookup: CDR1 ENHRY, CDR2 SYGVKD. Trimming took 0 bases from V and 6 from J, leaving 17 bases between them. This CDR3 comprises 16 residues. CDR3 amino acids: CAISESRPPDSSEAFF. The CDR3, as DNA: TGTGCCATCAGTGAGTCCCGACCTCCAGACAGCTCTGAAGCTTTCTTT.

J is TRBJ2-3 and V is TRBV18; 7 nucleotides match TRBD2. The CDR3 sequence is 12 residues long. V trimming: 11 bases; J trimming: 6 bases; junction bases outside the gene matches: 8. Germline V CDR1 and CDR2: KGHSH, LQKENI. CDR3 region: CASGGVADTQYF. The CDR3 nucleotides are TGTGCCTCGGGGGGAGTGGCTGATACGCAGTATTTT.

The DNA for the CDR3 is TGTGCCAGCAGCCACACTAGCGGGAGGGCCTACGAGCAGTACTTC. This sequence encodes CASSHTSGRAYEQYF. The rearrangement uses TRBV5-4 and TRBJ2-7; 13 nucleotides align to TRBD2. CDR1 is SGHNT, CDR2 YYREEE, per germline (reference sequence). The trim removed 4 bases at V and 2 bases at J, leaving 3 bases unmatched. The CDR3 has 15 amino acids.

This clone has only a few counts. The chain combines TRBV2 with TRBJ2-2, with D perhaps assigned TRBD1 or TRBD2 (5 bases each). The CDR3 consists of 15 residues. The germline V gene encodes CDR1 SNHLY and CDR2 FYNNEI. Trimming left V 3 bases short and J 1 base short, with 9 bases between. The CDR3 DNA reads TGTGCCAGCAGTGACCTGGGGGAGAACACCGGGGAGCTGTTTTTT. Translating gives CASSDLGENTGELFF.

About this clone: One end of the junction fails to match germline, which may point to a read error. The chain employs TRBV30 and TRBJ1-1, with 7 bases that match TRBD1. In germline, CDR1 is GTSNPN, CDR2 SVGIG (reference sequence). The CDR3 runs 15 residues. Here the CDR3 reads CARRIGGGLNTEAFF. For the CDR3, the DNA is TGTGCCCGGAGAATCGGAGGGGGCTTGAACACTGAAGCTTTCTTT.